This paragraph covers one T cell receptor (beta chain) sequence. Sequencing used immunoSEQ multiplex PCR; TCRdb keeps in-frame clones, though not all of them. The sample lists approximately 60,000 clones, roughly 90% occurring once. The CDR3 consists of 19 residues. Trimming took off 4 bases at V and 0 bases at J, with 23 bases between the two ends. The germline V gene has CDR1 SGHRS and CDR2 YFSETQ. This entry comes from a study of T cell changes during pregnancy in multiple sclerosis. This receptor was obtained from a female donor with multiple sclerosis, enrolled in a pregnancy study. The sequencing used peripheral blood, collected in the first trimester of pregnancy. The rearrangement links TRBV5-1 to TRBJ1-3; maybe TRBD1 (6 bases). The CDR3 bases are TGCGCCAGCAGCGGTCGTGGGGGGGGCGCTACCTTCTCTGGAAACACCATATATTTT. It encodes CASSGRGGGATFSGNTIYF.